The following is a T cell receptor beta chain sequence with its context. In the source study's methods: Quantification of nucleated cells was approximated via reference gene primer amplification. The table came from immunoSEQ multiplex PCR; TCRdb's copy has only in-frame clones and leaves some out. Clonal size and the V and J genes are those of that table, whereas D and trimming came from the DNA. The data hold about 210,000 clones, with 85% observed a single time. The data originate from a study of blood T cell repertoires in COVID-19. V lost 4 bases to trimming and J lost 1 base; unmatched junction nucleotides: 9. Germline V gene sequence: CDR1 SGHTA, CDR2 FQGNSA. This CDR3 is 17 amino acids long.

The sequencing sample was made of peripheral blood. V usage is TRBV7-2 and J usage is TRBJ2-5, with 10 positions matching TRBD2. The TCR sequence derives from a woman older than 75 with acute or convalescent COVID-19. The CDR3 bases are TGTGCCAGCAGCTCATGCCGGACTAGCGGTTTCCAAGAGACCCAGTACTTC. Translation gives CASSSCRTSGFQETQYF.